Sequencing of this TCR beta chain was carried out in a study of cytotoxic CD8 clonotypes in ibrutinib-treated CLL. Study observations and caveats: Shared public clonotypes were rare, and on treatment they either got smaller or stayed the same.

Points on this clone: Its target is not known.

Data came from immunoSEQ multiplex PCR; TCRdb stores just in-frame clones and leaves some out. Of about 200,000 clones listed, approximately 79% are singletons. CDR1 and CDR2 (germline): MNHEY, SVGAGI. This CDR3 contains 15 residues. V was pared by 2 bases and J by 0 bases, with 10 bases between. The V and J genes are TRBV6-5 and TRBJ1-1, with D hard to call. The sample here was PBMCs, taken after 12 months of ibrutinib treatment. This clonotype was sampled from a human donor with chronic lymphocytic leukemia. CDR3 region: CASSYGAMMNTEAFF. The CDR3 coding sequence is TGTGCCAGCAGTTACGGTGCAATGATGAACACTGAAGCTTTCTTT.